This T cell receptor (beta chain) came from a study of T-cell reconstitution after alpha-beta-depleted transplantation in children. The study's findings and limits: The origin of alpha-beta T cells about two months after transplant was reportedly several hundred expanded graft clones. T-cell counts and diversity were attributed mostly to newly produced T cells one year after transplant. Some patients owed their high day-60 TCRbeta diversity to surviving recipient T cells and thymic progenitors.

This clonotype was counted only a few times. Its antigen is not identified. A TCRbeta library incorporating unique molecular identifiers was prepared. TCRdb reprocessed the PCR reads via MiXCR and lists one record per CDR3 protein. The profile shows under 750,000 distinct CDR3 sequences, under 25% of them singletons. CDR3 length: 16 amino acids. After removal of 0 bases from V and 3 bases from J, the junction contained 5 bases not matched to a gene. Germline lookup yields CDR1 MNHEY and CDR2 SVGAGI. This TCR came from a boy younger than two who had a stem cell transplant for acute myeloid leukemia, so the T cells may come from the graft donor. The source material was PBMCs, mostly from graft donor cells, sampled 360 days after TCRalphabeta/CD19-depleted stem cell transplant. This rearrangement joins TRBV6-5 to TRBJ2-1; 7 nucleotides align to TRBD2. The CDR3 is CASSYSSERGYNEQFF. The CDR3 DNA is TGTGCCAGCAGTTACTCGTCGGAGCGGGGCTACAATGAGCAGTTCTTC.